The 7 T cell receptor beta chains given below trace back to one sample, sequenced in a study of identical twins. TCRdb reprocessed the 5' RACE reads with MiXCR, giving one entry per CDR3 protein. The sample consists of about 530,000 distinct CDR3 sequences, 13% to 15% of them appearing once. These data also featured in a second study, about yellow fever vaccine responses in identical twins.

Sequencing was carried out using CD4+ T cells sorted from blood. These receptors were collected from a woman younger than 35 in good health.

This clonotype was detected only a few times. V gene TRBV10-3 combines with J gene TRBJ2-1; tentative D call: TRBD1 (5 bases). Germline CDR1 reads ENHRY; CDR2 reads SYGVKD. Deletions cut 2 bases from V and 9 bases from J, with 8 bases between. CDR3 size: 12 residues. The CDR3, as DNA: TGTGCCATCAGTGAGGACAGATTTGAGCAGTTCTTC. Protein: CAISEDRFEQFF.

The chain combines TRBV2 with TRBJ2-7, with unresolved D. This CDR3 comprises 14 residues. Germline CDR1 reads SNHLY; CDR2 reads FYNNEI. The V gene lost 6 bases and the J gene lost 0 bases, with 12 bases spanning the gap. CDR3 region: CASRENAPSYEQYF. The CDR3 nucleotides are TGTGCCAGCAGGGAAAATGCCCCCTCCTACGAGCAGTACTTC. Using reference TRBV2 and TRBJ2-7 for the parts outside the CDR3, the full variable domain is EPEVTQTPSHQVTQMGQEVILRCVPISNHLYFYWYRQILGQKVEFLVSFYNNEISEKSEIFDDQFSVERPDGSNFTLKIRSTKLEDSAMYFCASRENAPSYEQYFGPGTRLTVT.

The J gene is TRBJ2-7, the V gene TRBV12-3 or TRBV12-4; D is possibly TRBD2 (5 bases). This CDR3 is 14 amino acids long. The V end was cut by 5 bases, the J end by 2 bases, with 13 bases between. CDR3 bases: TGTGCCAGCAGTCCGAGCGGCCGCGCCTACGAGCAGTACTTC. Protein product: CASSPSGRAYEQYF.

The chain carries TRBV10-3 and TRBJ2-1; TRBD1 aligns across 7 bases. J gave up 4 bases and V 7 bases, and 4 bases lay outside the gene matches. This CDR3 region has 13 residues. Germline V gene data show CDR1 as ENHRY and CDR2 as SYGVKD. CDR3 in amino acids: CAITGGIYNEQFF. As DNA, the CDR3 is TGTGCCATCACAGGGGGAATTTACAATGAGCAGTTCTTC.

The chain combines TRBV27 with TRBJ1-1, with D perhaps TRBD1 (5 bases). CDR3 length: 14 amino acids. The germline CDR1 and CDR2 sequences are MNHEY and SMNVEV (reference sequence). V lost 2 bases, J lost 5 bases, and 12 bases lay in between. The CDR3 here is CASSLRQLGTEAFF. As DNA, the CDR3 is TGTGCCAGCAGTTTACGACAGCTTGGAACTGAAGCTTTCTTT.

The chain is built from TRBV10-3 and TRBJ2-3, with D possibly TRBD2 on 6 matching bases. The length of the CDR3 is 15 residues. Germline CDR1 and CDR2: ENHRY and SYGVKD. V lost 8 bases and J 3 bases, leaving 18 bases between the germline ends. In nucleotides, the CDR3 is TGTGCCATCGGGGGACCGGGACTCCAAACAGATACGCAGTATTTT. Amino acid sequence: CAIGGPGLQTDTQYF.

In its sample, this clonotype was seen many times. The rearrangement uses TRBV20-1 and TRBJ1-1; D gene ambiguous. CDR1 and CDR2 from the germline V gene are DFQATT and SNEGSKA (reference sequence). V lost 3 bases, J lost 0 bases, and 8 bases lay in between. The length of the CDR3 is 13 residues. CDR3 in amino acids: CSASGRLNTEAFF. The CDR3, as DNA: TGCAGTGCTAGCGGACGGTTGAACACTGAAGCTTTCTTT.